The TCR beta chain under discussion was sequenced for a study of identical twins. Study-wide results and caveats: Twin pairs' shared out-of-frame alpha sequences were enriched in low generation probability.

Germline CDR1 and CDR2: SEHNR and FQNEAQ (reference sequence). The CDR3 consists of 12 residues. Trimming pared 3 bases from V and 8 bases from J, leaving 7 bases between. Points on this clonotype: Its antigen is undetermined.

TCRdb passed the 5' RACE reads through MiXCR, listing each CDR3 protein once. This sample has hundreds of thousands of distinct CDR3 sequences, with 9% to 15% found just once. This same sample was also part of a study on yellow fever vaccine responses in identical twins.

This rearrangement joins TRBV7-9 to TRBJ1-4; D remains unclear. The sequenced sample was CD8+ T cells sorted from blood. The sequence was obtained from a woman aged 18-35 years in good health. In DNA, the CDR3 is TGTGCCAGCAGCTTTCACCCCGAAAAACTGTTTTTT. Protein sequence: CASSFHPEKLFF.